These T cell receptor beta chains were read from a single sample in a study of cytomegalovirus exposure and HLA in healthy donors. TCRdb keeps only in-frame clones here, not all; method: immunoSEQ multiplex PCR. The sample records about 160,000 clones, 65% to 90% being singletons. The specimen sequenced was PBMCs. These receptors all come from a man aged 45-60 years in good health and CMV-seropositive. Both conserved end residues are trimmed from each CDR3. Fields, in order: V gene, D gene, CDR3 protein. D genes are given only for firm matches.

>TRBV5-1|-
ASSPTGRSYEQY
>TRBV5-8|TRBD1
ASSLGTATDTQY
>TRBV12-1|-
ASSFRGSQDYARNYGYT
>TRBV7-2|-
ASSSQELVTTQY
>TRBV28|-
ASKGLLTEAF
>TRBV30|TRBD1
AWSVWGQGDSYEQY
>TRBV9|TRBD1
ASSPRDRENYGYT
>TRBV6-6|-
ASSSAGFSGNTIY
>TRBV7-9|-
ASSLGTGNGQY
>TRBV19|-
ASSPRSGEYSNQPQH
>TRBV28|TRBD1
ASIPPPGQGPNEQF
>TRBV5-4|-
ASSLGGRKAGNTIY
>TRBV29-1|-
SVVAENTGELF
>TRBV7-9|-
ASSFREPAGELF
>TRBV28|TRBD2
ASTSGGHSYNEQF
>TRBV6-6|TRBD1
ASIQSRDRGIGYT
>TRBV6-1|-
ASSLSSYNEQF
>TRBV4-1|TRBD1
ASSQGQGNNYEQY
>TRBV14|-
ASSLRGPNNSPLH
>TRBV29-1|TRBD1
SVGQGPRYQPQH
>TRBV7-2|-
ASSLDPRNNEQF
>TRBV28|TRBD1
ASSRRQGGNEKLF
>TRBV4-1|-
ASSHHSGIDSYEQY
>TRBV13|TRBD1
ASSPRDRGEKLF
>TRBV6-5|-
ATYAGARGYT
>TRBV2|-
ASSAGHFVTLNTEAF
>TRBV20-1|-
SARERMEQF
>TRBV29-1|-
SVEESGSNTEAF
>TRBV11-1|TRBD2
ASSPWTWGGDTQY
>TRBV13|TRBD1
ASSAGTENSPLH
>TRBV6-5|TRBD2
ASSYSALAGADEQF
>TRBV10-3|TRBD1
AIRDRDEKLF
>TRBV7-3|-
ASSLTGGGPYEQF